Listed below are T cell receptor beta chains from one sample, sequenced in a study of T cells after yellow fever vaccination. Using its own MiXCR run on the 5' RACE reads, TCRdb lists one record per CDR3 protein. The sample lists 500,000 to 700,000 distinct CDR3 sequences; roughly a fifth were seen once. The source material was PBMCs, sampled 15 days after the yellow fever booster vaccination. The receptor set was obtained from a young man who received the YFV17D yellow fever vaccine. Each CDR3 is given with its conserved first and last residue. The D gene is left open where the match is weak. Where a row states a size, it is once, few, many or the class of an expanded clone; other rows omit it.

cdr3_nt: TGTGCCAGCAGCCAGGGGCGGGGAGCGAACACCGGGGAGCTGTTTTTT; cdr3_aa: CASSQGRGANTGELFF; v_call: TRBV11-3; d_call: NA; j_call: TRBJ2-2; clone_size: NA; cdr3_length: 16
cdr3_nt: TGCAGTGCTCCCCGGGACGGTAACTATGGCTACACCTTC; cdr3_aa: CSAPRDGNYGYTF; v_call: TRBV20-1; d_call: NA; j_call: TRBJ1-2; clone_size: few; cdr3_length: 13
cdr3_nt: TGTGCCAGTAGTCTGGCTTGGAAGGCAGATACGCAGTATTTT; cdr3_aa: CASSLAWKADTQYF; v_call: TRBV19; d_call: NA; j_call: TRBJ2-3; clone_size: NA; cdr3_length: 14
cdr3_nt: TGCAGTGCTAAACCGGGACTACCCTCACGCACAGATACGCAGTATTTT; cdr3_aa: CSAKPGLPSRTDTQYF; v_call: TRBV20-1; d_call: TRBD2; j_call: TRBJ2-3; clone_size: few; cdr3_length: 16
cdr3_nt: TGTGCCAGCAGTCAAAGGCCCTCCTACAATGAGCAGTTCTTC; cdr3_aa: CASSQRPSYNEQFF; v_call: TRBV12-3/TRBV12-4; d_call: NA; j_call: TRBJ2-1; clone_size: few; cdr3_length: 14
cdr3_nt: TGCGCCAGCAGCCAAGATGGGTCAAGGGGTGGTGAAAAACTGTTTTTT; cdr3_aa: CASSQDGSRGGEKLFF; v_call: TRBV4-3; d_call: NA; j_call: TRBJ1-4; clone_size: NA; cdr3_length: 16
cdr3_nt: TGCAGTGCTAGAGACCCTGGACAGGGCGACACCGGGGAGCTGTTTTTT; cdr3_aa: CSARDPGQGDTGELFF; v_call: TRBV20-1; d_call: TRBD1; j_call: TRBJ2-2; clone_size: NA; cdr3_length: 16
cdr3_nt: TGCGCCAGCAGCATATCGACAGCCCAAGAGACCCAGTACTTC; cdr3_aa: CASSISTAQETQYF; v_call: TRBV5-1; d_call: NA; j_call: TRBJ2-5; clone_size: few; cdr3_length: 14
cdr3_nt: TGCAGCGCTGGAGAGGGGGAGCGGAGGCATGGCTACACCTTC; cdr3_aa: CSAGEGERRHGYTF; v_call: TRBV29-1; d_call: NA; j_call: TRBJ1-2; clone_size: NA; cdr3_length: 14
cdr3_nt: TGCAGTGCTAGTACAAAGGGTGGCTATGGCTACACCTTC; cdr3_aa: CSASTKGGYGYTF; v_call: TRBV20-1; d_call: NA; j_call: TRBJ1-2; clone_size: NA; cdr3_length: 13
cdr3_nt: TGTGCCAGCAGCTTAATTGGGAGTTACGGTGAGCAGTTCTTC; cdr3_aa: CASSLIGSYGEQFF; v_call: TRBV7-2; d_call: NA; j_call: TRBJ2-1; clone_size: NA; cdr3_length: 14
cdr3_nt: TGCAGTGCTTGGACAGGGGTCGGTGAAAAACTGTTTTTT; cdr3_aa: CSAWTGVGEKLFF; v_call: TRBV20-1; d_call: TRBD1; j_call: TRBJ1-4; clone_size: few; cdr3_length: 13
cdr3_nt: TGTGCCAGCAGCCGGGGGACAGCTATCGATCAGCCCCAGCATTTT; cdr3_aa: CASSRGTAIDQPQHF; v_call: TRBV27; d_call: TRBD1; j_call: TRBJ1-5; clone_size: few; cdr3_length: 15
cdr3_nt: TGCAGTGGGCAGGGAGACACTGAAGCTTTCTTT; cdr3_aa: CSGQGDTEAFF; v_call: TRBV20-1; d_call: NA; j_call: TRBJ1-1; clone_size: few; cdr3_length: 11
cdr3_nt: TGTGCCAGCAGGCTTCGTAGTGAAGCTTTCTTT; cdr3_aa: CASRLRSEAFF; v_call: TRBV28; d_call: NA; j_call: TRBJ1-1; clone_size: NA; cdr3_length: 11
cdr3_nt: TGTGCCAGCAGCCCAGGGATTGAGAGAGAGCAGTTCTTC; cdr3_aa: CASSPGIEREQFF; v_call: TRBV5-6; d_call: NA; j_call: TRBJ2-1; clone_size: once; cdr3_length: 13
cdr3_nt: TGTGCCAGCAGCTTAACCCGTGACCCCGGCGCAGATACGCAGTATTTT; cdr3_aa: CASSLTRDPGADTQYF; v_call: TRBV7-3; d_call: NA; j_call: TRBJ2-3; clone_size: few; cdr3_length: 16
cdr3_nt: TGTGCCAGCACCAACAGTAGGAATGAGCAGTTCTTC; cdr3_aa: CASTNSRNEQFF; v_call: TRBV12-3/TRBV12-4; d_call: NA; j_call: TRBJ2-1; clone_size: few; cdr3_length: 12
cdr3_nt: TGTGCCAGCAATAATCCACAAGCTACAACCATAGGGACGCAGTATTTT; cdr3_aa: CASNNPQATTIGTQYF; v_call: TRBV6-1; d_call: NA; j_call: TRBJ2-3; clone_size: NA; cdr3_length: 16
cdr3_nt: TGTGCCATCAGTGGGACTAGCGGGATTACTGCCAATGAGCAGTTCTTC; cdr3_aa: CAISGTSGITANEQFF; v_call: TRBV10-3; d_call: TRBD2; j_call: TRBJ2-1; clone_size: many; cdr3_length: 16
cdr3_nt: TGCAGTGCTAATCTAGCGGGAATGTCCTACAATGAGCAGTTCTTC; cdr3_aa: CSANLAGMSYNEQFF; v_call: TRBV20-1; d_call: TRBD2; j_call: TRBJ2-1; clone_size: few; cdr3_length: 15
cdr3_nt: TGCGCCACCGGACAGGAGTCTGGGGCCAACGTCCTGACTTTC; cdr3_aa: CATGQESGANVLTF; v_call: TRBV5-1; d_call: TRBD1; j_call: TRBJ2-6; clone_size: NA; cdr3_length: 14
cdr3_nt: TGCGCCAGCAGCCCGTCAATGAGCGACAGGGGCTACGAGCAGTACTTC; cdr3_aa: CASSPSMSDRGYEQYF; v_call: TRBV5-1; d_call: TRBD1; j_call: TRBJ2-7; clone_size: NA; cdr3_length: 16
cdr3_nt: TGTGCCAGCAGCTACGCGATCCGGGACGGTACCTACGAGCAGTACTTC; cdr3_aa: CASSYAIRDGTYEQYF; v_call: TRBV7-8; d_call: NA; j_call: TRBJ2-7; clone_size: NA; cdr3_length: 16
cdr3_nt: TGTGCCAGCAGCCCCCGACAGGGAGGCACAGATACGCAGTATTTT; cdr3_aa: CASSPRQGGTDTQYF; v_call: TRBV11-3; d_call: TRBD1; j_call: TRBJ2-3; clone_size: NA; cdr3_length: 15
cdr3_nt: TGTGCCAGCAGCTTAAGGGCCGGGGGGGAGACCCAGTACTTC; cdr3_aa: CASSLRAGGETQYF; v_call: TRBV7-2; d_call: TRBD2; j_call: TRBJ2-5; clone_size: many; cdr3_length: 14
cdr3_nt: TGCAGCGTTGTACAGAAGAACACCGGGGAGCTGTTTTTT; cdr3_aa: CSVVQKNTGELFF; v_call: TRBV29-1; d_call: NA; j_call: TRBJ2-2; clone_size: few; cdr3_length: 13
cdr3_nt: TGTGCCATCCGGGGTGGCCCGGGAGAAAAACTGTTTTTT; cdr3_aa: CAIRGGPGEKLFF; v_call: TRBV10-3; d_call: NA; j_call: TRBJ1-4; clone_size: NA; cdr3_length: 13
cdr3_nt: TGTGCCAGCAGTGCTCAGAGCTCCTACAATGAGCAGTTCTTC; cdr3_aa: CASSAQSSYNEQFF; v_call: TRBV6-4; d_call: NA; j_call: TRBJ2-1; clone_size: few; cdr3_length: 14
cdr3_nt: TGCGCCAGCAGCTTGGGGGGGCTCCCCGGCACAGATACGCAGTATTTT; cdr3_aa: CASSLGGLPGTDTQYF; v_call: TRBV5-1; d_call: NA; j_call: TRBJ2-3; clone_size: NA; cdr3_length: 16
cdr3_nt: TGTGCCAGCAGTTACGTGTCGGTCTATGGCTACACCTTC; cdr3_aa: CASSYVSVYGYTF; v_call: TRBV6-6; d_call: NA; j_call: TRBJ1-2; clone_size: few; cdr3_length: 13
cdr3_nt: TGCAGTGCTAGGGAGGATACGCAGTATTTT; cdr3_aa: CSAREDTQYF; v_call: TRBV20-1; d_call: NA; j_call: TRBJ2-3; clone_size: few; cdr3_length: 10
cdr3_nt: TGTGCCAGCAGCTTGGGCGGGAGTTTCACAGATACGCAGTATTTT; cdr3_aa: CASSLGGSFTDTQYF; v_call: TRBV7-8; d_call: TRBD2; j_call: TRBJ2-3; clone_size: NA; cdr3_length: 15
cdr3_nt: TGTGCCAGCAGCTTACGACGGAACACTGAAGCTTTCTTT; cdr3_aa: CASSLRRNTEAFF; v_call: TRBV7-2; d_call: NA; j_call: TRBJ1-1; clone_size: NA; cdr3_length: 13
cdr3_nt: TGTGCCAGCAGCTGGACAGGGGGTAGCAATCAGCCCCAGCATTTT; cdr3_aa: CASSWTGGSNQPQHF; v_call: TRBV7-9; d_call: TRBD1; j_call: TRBJ1-5; clone_size: NA; cdr3_length: 15
cdr3_nt: TGTGCCAGCTCACCGTACGGCGGGAGCACTAGCACAGATACGCAGTATTTT; cdr3_aa: CASSPYGGSTSTDTQYF; v_call: TRBV18; d_call: TRBD2; j_call: TRBJ2-3; clone_size: few; cdr3_length: 17
cdr3_nt: TGTGCCACCAGCCAGGGGAGCTCCTACGAGCAGTACTTC; cdr3_aa: CATSQGSSYEQYF; v_call: TRBV15; d_call: NA; j_call: TRBJ2-7; clone_size: NA; cdr3_length: 13
cdr3_nt: TGTGCCAGCAGTTTAAAGGGACAGAAAGCCTACGAGCAGTACTTC; cdr3_aa: CASSLKGQKAYEQYF; v_call: TRBV28; d_call: TRBD1; j_call: TRBJ2-7; clone_size: NA; cdr3_length: 15
cdr3_nt: TGTGCCAGCAGGAGGGTGAGAAACTACGAGCAGTACTTC; cdr3_aa: CASRRVRNYEQYF; v_call: TRBV6-1; d_call: NA; j_call: TRBJ2-7; clone_size: NA; cdr3_length: 13
cdr3_nt: TGTGCCAGCTCACCCGGACAGGCCTGGTGGTATTTT; cdr3_aa: CASSPGQAWWYF; v_call: TRBV18; d_call: TRBD1; j_call: TRBJ2-3; clone_size: few; cdr3_length: 12
cdr3_nt: TGTGCCAGCAGGTTCATACGGGAAGAGACCCAGTACTTC; cdr3_aa: CASRFIREETQYF; v_call: TRBV5-5; d_call: NA; j_call: TRBJ2-5; clone_size: NA; cdr3_length: 13
cdr3_nt: TGTGCCTGCTGCCCCCACCCTCTAGGGAGCGGGAGACCAGATACGCAGTATTTT; cdr3_aa: CACCPHPLGSGRPDTQYF; v_call: TRBV2; d_call: TRBD2; j_call: TRBJ2-3; clone_size: NA; cdr3_length: 18
cdr3_nt: TGTGCCAGCAGTGAATGGGCGGTTTCCTACGAGCAGTACTTC; cdr3_aa: CASSEWAVSYEQYF; v_call: TRBV25-1; d_call: NA; j_call: TRBJ2-7; clone_size: few; cdr3_length: 14
cdr3_nt: TGCGCCAGCAGCCAAGATGTACTAGCGGCCTACTACGAGCAGTACTTC; cdr3_aa: CASSQDVLAAYYEQYF; v_call: TRBV4-3; d_call: TRBD2; j_call: TRBJ2-7; clone_size: NA; cdr3_length: 16
cdr3_nt: TGCAGCGTTGCTGGACCAACGGATGAGCAGTTCTTC; cdr3_aa: CSVAGPTDEQFF; v_call: TRBV29-1; d_call: NA; j_call: TRBJ2-1; clone_size: NA; cdr3_length: 12
cdr3_nt: TGTGCCAGCGGCGGGGACTACAATGAGCAGTTCTTC; cdr3_aa: CASGGDYNEQFF; v_call: TRBV9; d_call: NA; j_call: TRBJ2-1; clone_size: few; cdr3_length: 12
cdr3_nt: TGTGCCTGGAGGGGGACAGTATTGAACACTGAAGCTTTCTTT; cdr3_aa: CAWRGTVLNTEAFF; v_call: TRBV30; d_call: TRBD1; j_call: TRBJ1-1; clone_size: NA; cdr3_length: 14
cdr3_nt: TGTGCCAGCAGTTTCAGGGGCACTGAAGCTTTCTTT; cdr3_aa: CASSFRGTEAFF; v_call: TRBV12-3/TRBV12-4; d_call: NA; j_call: TRBJ1-1; clone_size: many; cdr3_length: 12
cdr3_nt: TGTGCCAGCAGTTTAGGGAGTCACCGGTACAATGAGCAGTTCTTC; cdr3_aa: CASSLGSHRYNEQFF; v_call: TRBV28; d_call: NA; j_call: TRBJ2-1; clone_size: NA; cdr3_length: 15
cdr3_nt: TGCGCCAGCAGCTTGGTAACAGGGGGGAATGAGCAGTTCTTC; cdr3_aa: CASSLVTGGNEQFF; v_call: TRBV5-1; d_call: TRBD1; j_call: TRBJ2-1; clone_size: NA; cdr3_length: 14
cdr3_nt: TGCAGCGTTGAAGGTGGGGAGCGGGAGTCACTTAATGAGCAGTTCTTC; cdr3_aa: CSVEGGERESLNEQFF; v_call: TRBV29-1; d_call: TRBD2; j_call: TRBJ2-1; clone_size: few; cdr3_length: 16
cdr3_nt: TGCAGTGCCAAGGGGCCCGCCCAAGAGACCCAGTACTTC; cdr3_aa: CSAKGPAQETQYF; v_call: TRBV20-1; d_call: NA; j_call: TRBJ2-5; clone_size: NA; cdr3_length: 13
cdr3_nt: TGTGCCAGCTCACCCACCCCCGGGCAGCTCAGTTATAATTCACCCCTCCACTTT; cdr3_aa: CASSPTPGQLSYNSPLHF; v_call: TRBV18; d_call: NA; j_call: TRBJ1-6; clone_size: NA; cdr3_length: 18
cdr3_nt: TGCGCCAGCAGCCAAGAAGAGCTCATGAGCTCCTACAATGAGCAGTTCTTC; cdr3_aa: CASSQEELMSSYNEQFF; v_call: TRBV4-3; d_call: NA; j_call: TRBJ2-1; clone_size: NA; cdr3_length: 17
cdr3_nt: TGCAGTGCTAGAGATGGGCGCGGCACAGATACGCAGTATTTT; cdr3_aa: CSARDGRGTDTQYF; v_call: TRBV20-1; d_call: NA; j_call: TRBJ2-3; clone_size: NA; cdr3_length: 14
cdr3_nt: TGTGCCAGCAGTCCCACCTACCAGCGGGAGGGCCCTGAGCAGTTCTTC; cdr3_aa: CASSPTYQREGPEQFF; v_call: TRBV12-3/TRBV12-4; d_call: TRBD2; j_call: TRBJ2-1; clone_size: few; cdr3_length: 16
cdr3_nt: TGTGCCAGCAGTTTACCTGGGACTTCTCGTTGGGGGGCCAACGTCCTGACTTTC; cdr3_aa: CASSLPGTSRWGANVLTF; v_call: TRBV28; d_call: NA; j_call: TRBJ2-6; clone_size: NA; cdr3_length: 18
cdr3_nt: TGTGCCATCAGGCAACAGGGGATGAACACTGAAGCTTTCTTT; cdr3_aa: CAIRQQGMNTEAFF; v_call: TRBV10-3; d_call: TRBD1; j_call: TRBJ1-1; clone_size: few; cdr3_length: 14
cdr3_nt: TGTGCCACCAGCTCCTTCTGGACAGGGGTCTACGAGCAGTACTTC; cdr3_aa: CATSSFWTGVYEQYF; v_call: TRBV15; d_call: TRBD1; j_call: TRBJ2-7; clone_size: NA; cdr3_length: 15
cdr3_nt: TGTGCCAGCAGTATCGGGGGATACACTGAAGCTTTCTTT; cdr3_aa: CASSIGGYTEAFF; v_call: TRBV6-6; d_call: NA; j_call: TRBJ1-1; clone_size: few; cdr3_length: 13